This entry describes one T cell receptor beta chain. The target antigen is unknown. Mismatch with germline at one junction end may stem from a read error. Within the sample, other DNA sequences also encode this same CDR3. Whereas donors were nominally healthy upon sampling, unrecorded immune exposures were probable. CDR1 and CDR2 from the germline V gene are SGHVS and FNYEAQ. The CDR3 length is 13 residues. This sample is part of a study of cytomegalovirus exposure and HLA in healthy donors. Study-wide points: One variant, a missense change in DCLRE1C, was linked in a later analysis to TCR beta V- and J-gene trimming. With further analysis later on, most CMV-associated TCR beta chains appeared HLA-restricted. When presence/absence was analysed, sequencing depth was taken to be roughly uniform across donors.

PCR was performed using 60 Vbeta and 13 Jbeta primers. The method was immunoSEQ multiplex PCR; TCRdb's version includes in-frame clones alone and lacks a portion of them. Here the sample spans under 200,000 clones, around nine tenths being singletons. Material: PBMCs. This clonotype was obtained from a woman younger than 30 in good health and CMV-seronegative. The V and J genes are TRBV7-6 and TRBJ1-5; TRBD1 might be the D (5 bases). CDR3 DNA: TGTGCCAGCAGCTTAAGAAGGGGTCAGCCCCAGCACTTT. This codes for CASSLRRGQPQHF.